This TCR beta chain is from a study of control samples from healthy donors and cancer patients. Data came from immunoSEQ multiplex PCR; TCRdb stores just in-frame clones and leaves some out. The sample contains 150,000 to 200,000 clones, over 85% of which appear only once. Germline V lookup: CDR1 LNHDA, CDR2 SQIVND (reference sequence). The CDR3 is 19 residues long. The trim removed 5 bases at V and 4 bases at J, leaving 13 bases unmatched. The chain recombines TRBV19 with TRBJ2-3; 15 bases are shared with TRBD2. The receptor was isolated from a man aged 25 to 45 in good health. Sequencing was done on a sample of blood. The CDR3, as DNA: TGTGCCAGTAGTGCCCCGCCAGGACTAGCGGGGGGGGAGGCAGATACGCAGTATTTT. Translation gives CASSAPPGLAGGEADTQYF.